This T cell receptor (beta chain) was retrieved from a study of radiotherapy plus CTLA-4 blockade in lung cancer. Study-level information: Disease control reached over 30%, with objective responses in 15% to 20%.

The ends were cut back, 2 bases at V and 8 bases at J, with 10 bases in the middle. The CDR3 is 13 residues long. Germline assignment: CDR1 SNHLY and CDR2 FYNNEI. This table comes from immunoSEQ multiplex PCR, and its TCRdb copy is limited to in-frame clones, with some not included. The sample has roughly 100,000 clones; more than 75% are singletons. Patients with chemo-refractory metastatic non-small-cell lung cancer received focal radiation plus CTLA-4 blockade with ipilimumab. Findings and caveats of the study: Radiotherapy with ipilimumab was followed by blood expansion of tumor-derived clones.

As to this clone: Its antigen is unidentified.

The J gene is TRBJ2-1, the V gene TRBV2; D may be TRBD1 (5 bases). This sample comprised peripheral blood, obtained from a patient treated with radiotherapy plus ipilimumab. The sequence derives from a human donor with non-small cell lung cancer that progressed on radiotherapy plus ipilimumab. Some clones in this sample may be carry-over from other donors' samples. CDR3 nucleotide sequence: TGTGCCAGCAGTGAATGGGGCCAAGATGAGCAGTTCTTC. This translates into CASSEWGQDEQFF.